This T cell receptor (beta chain) was profiled in a study of blood T cell repertoires in COVID-19. On the study more broadly: The United States, Italy and Spain provided the acute and convalescent COVID-19 samples.

This CDR3 contains 13 residues. V gave up 5 bases and J gave up 5 bases, with 9 bases separating them. CDR1 and CDR2 from the germline V gene are LNHDA and SQIVND (reference sequence). In the authors' workflow: Reference gene primer amplification gave nucleated cell count estimates. Profiling relied on immunoSEQ multiplex PCR, and the TCRdb table lists in-frame clones only, not all of them. That table supplies the V and J calls and clone size; D and trimming were determined from the DNA. Among a few hundred thousand clones listed, less than 90% were seen once. Sequenced material: peripheral blood. V is TRBV19 and J is TRBJ2-2, with a possible D match to TRBD2 (5 bases). The clonotype was recovered from a woman aged 50 to 65 with acute or convalescent COVID-19. The CDR3 nucleotides are TGTGCCAGTAGTCCACTAGGGACCGGGGAGCTGTTTTTT. This codes for CASSPLGTGELFF.